The clone carrying this T cell receptor beta chain was picked up many times. Its antigen is still unknown. This sample was included in a study of molecular identifiers for immune sequencing clone quantification. Sorting recovered naive CD8 T cells on a CD8+CD4-CCR7+CD45RA+ profile. Germline CDR1 LGHNA, CDR2 YSLEER. Trimming pared 4 bases from V and 3 bases from J, leaving 28 bases between. This CDR3 has 19 residues. Whole-study findings and limits: Underestimated sizes of highly expanded clones could result from identical TCR molecules that share a barcode.

The bulk TCR libraries were made with methods described before and with listed TCR primers. Using its own MiXCR run on the PCR reads, TCRdb lists one record per CDR3 protein. The sample holds approximately 670,000 distinct CDR3 sequences; about 20% are singletons and the top ten take 0.85%. This TCR was sampled from a human donor in good health. Some libraries in this study had Jurkat cell RNA spiked in. The chain employs TRBV4-3 and TRBJ2-7; maybe TRBD2 (6 bases). The sequenced material came from naive CD8+ T cells from blood, with Jurkat cell RNA spiked in. Sample subset: FACS-sorted CD8+CD4-CCR7+CD45RA+ naive T cells. CDR3: CASSPPEYREPKSDYEQYF. CDR3 DNA sequence: TGCGCCAGCAGCCCACCTGAGTACCGGGAGCCGAAAAGTGACTACGAGCAGTACTTC.